This TCR beta chain stems from a study of blood T cell repertoires in COVID-19. Study context: Some COVID-19 samples were acute and others convalescent; all came from the United States, Italy and Spain.

Per the original methods: Nucleated cell counts were estimated from reference gene primer amplification. The assay was immunoSEQ multiplex PCR, and TCRdb's table has in-frame clones only and misses some. V and J calls and clone size come straight from that table; D and trimming were deduced from the DNA. This table has roughly 110,000 clones, over 70% appearing once. Germline lookup yields CDR1 SNHLY and CDR2 FYNNEI. There are 11 residues in the CDR3. Trimming left V 4 bases short and J 8 bases short, with 8 bases between. The chain employs TRBV2 and TRBJ1-2; tentatively, D is TRBD1 (5 bases). This TCR derives from a woman between 65 and 79 years old with acute or convalescent COVID-19. Source material: peripheral blood. The CDR3 DNA sequence: TGTGCCAGCAGTGGGGGGGGAGGCTACACCTTC. Protein: CASSGGGGYTF.